This T cell receptor (beta chain) originates from a study of a mutant IDH1 vaccine in newly diagnosed glioma. The time point: baseline, week 1 (first vaccination visit). The sample's treatment: pre-vaccination baseline after standard-of-care therapy. Each donor presented with a new WHO grade 3 or 4 astrocytoma that tested IDH1-mutant and showed ATRX loss. Clones were read by immunoSEQ multiplex PCR, and TCRdb kept only the in-frame ones, dropping some. The table shows around 16,000 clones, with just under 80% occurring only once. V lost 5 bases to trimming and J lost 5 bases, with 8 bases between them. Looked up from germline, CDR1 is LNHDA and CDR2 is SQIVND (reference sequence). The CDR3 is 12 residues long.

The TCR was taken from a man between 40 and 49 years old with glioma. The sample was PBMCs, taken from a glioma patient treated with radiotherapy, temozolomide or both. The V call is TRBV19, the J call TRBJ2-3; D is undetermined. CDR3 protein: CASSPERDTQYF. The CDR3 DNA reads as TGTGCCAGTAGTCCCGAAAGAGATACGCAGTATTTT.